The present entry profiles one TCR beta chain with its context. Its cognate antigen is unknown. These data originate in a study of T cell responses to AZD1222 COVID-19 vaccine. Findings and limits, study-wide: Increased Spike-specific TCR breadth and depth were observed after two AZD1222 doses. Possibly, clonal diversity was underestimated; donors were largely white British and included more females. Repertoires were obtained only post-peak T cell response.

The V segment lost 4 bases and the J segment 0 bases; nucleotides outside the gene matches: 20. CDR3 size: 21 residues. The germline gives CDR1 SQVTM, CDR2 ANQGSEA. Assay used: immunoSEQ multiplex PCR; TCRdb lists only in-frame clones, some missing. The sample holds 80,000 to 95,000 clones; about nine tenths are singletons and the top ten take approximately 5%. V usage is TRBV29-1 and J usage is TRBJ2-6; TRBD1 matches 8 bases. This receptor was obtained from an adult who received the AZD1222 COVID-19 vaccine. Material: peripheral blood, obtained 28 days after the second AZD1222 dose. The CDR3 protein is CSVVLFGGQGFSGSGANVLTF. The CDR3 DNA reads TGCAGCGTTGTCCTATTTGGAGGACAGGGCTTCTCGGGCTCTGGGGCCAACGTCCTGACTTTC.